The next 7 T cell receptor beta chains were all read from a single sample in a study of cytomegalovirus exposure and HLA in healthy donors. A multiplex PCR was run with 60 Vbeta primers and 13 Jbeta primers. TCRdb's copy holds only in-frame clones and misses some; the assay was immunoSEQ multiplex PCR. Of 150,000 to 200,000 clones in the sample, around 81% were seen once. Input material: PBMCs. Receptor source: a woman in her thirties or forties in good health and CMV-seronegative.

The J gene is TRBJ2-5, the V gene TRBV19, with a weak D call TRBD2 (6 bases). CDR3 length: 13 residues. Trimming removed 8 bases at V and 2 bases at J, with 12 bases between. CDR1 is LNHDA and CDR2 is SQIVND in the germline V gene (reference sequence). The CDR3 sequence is CASGGSIQETQYF. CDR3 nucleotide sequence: TGTGCCAGTGGGGGGTCTATACAAGAGACCCAGTACTTC.

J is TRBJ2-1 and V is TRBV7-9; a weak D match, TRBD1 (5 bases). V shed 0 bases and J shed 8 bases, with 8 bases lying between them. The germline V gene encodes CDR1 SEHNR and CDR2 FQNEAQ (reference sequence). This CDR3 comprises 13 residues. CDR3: CASSLARVDEQFF. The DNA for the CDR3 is TGTGCCAGCAGCTTAGCCAGGGTGGATGAGCAGTTCTTC.

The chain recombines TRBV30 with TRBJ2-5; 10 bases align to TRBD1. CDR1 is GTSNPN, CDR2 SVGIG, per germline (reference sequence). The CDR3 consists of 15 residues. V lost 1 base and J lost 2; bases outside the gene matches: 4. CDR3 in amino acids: CAWSDPGQGQETQYF. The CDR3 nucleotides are TGTGCCTGGAGTGACCCGGGACAGGGGCAAGAGACCCAGTACTTC.

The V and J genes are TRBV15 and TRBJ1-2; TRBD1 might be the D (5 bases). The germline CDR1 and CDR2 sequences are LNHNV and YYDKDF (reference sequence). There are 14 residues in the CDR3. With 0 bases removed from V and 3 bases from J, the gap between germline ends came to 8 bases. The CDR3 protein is CATSREGGDYGYTF. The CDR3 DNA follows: TGTGCCACCAGCAGAGAGGGGGGTGACTATGGCTACACCTTC.

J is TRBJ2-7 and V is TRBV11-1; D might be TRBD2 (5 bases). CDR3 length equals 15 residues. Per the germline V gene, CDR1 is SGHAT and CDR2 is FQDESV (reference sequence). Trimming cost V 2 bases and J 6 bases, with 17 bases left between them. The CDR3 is CASSLFRTSGSEQYF. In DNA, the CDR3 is TGTGCCAGCAGCTTATTCAGGACTTCTGGAAGCGAGCAGTACTTC. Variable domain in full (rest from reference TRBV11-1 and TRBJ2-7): EAEVAQSPRYKITEKSQAVAFWCDPISGHATLYWYRQILGQGPELLVQFQDESVVDDSQLPKDRFSAERLKGVDSTLKIQPAELGDSAMYLCASSLFRTSGSEQYFGPGTRLTVT.

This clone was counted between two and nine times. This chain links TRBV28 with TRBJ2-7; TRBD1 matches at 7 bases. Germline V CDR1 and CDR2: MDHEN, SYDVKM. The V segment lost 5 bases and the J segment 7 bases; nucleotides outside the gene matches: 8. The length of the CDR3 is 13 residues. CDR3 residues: CASSPGQPREQYF. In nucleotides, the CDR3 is TGTGCCAGCAGTCCGGGACAGCCTAGAGAGCAGTACTTC.

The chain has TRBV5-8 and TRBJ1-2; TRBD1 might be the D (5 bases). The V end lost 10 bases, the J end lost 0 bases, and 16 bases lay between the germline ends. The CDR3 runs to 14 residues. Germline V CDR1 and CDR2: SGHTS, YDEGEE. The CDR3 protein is CAGGDGYTNYGYTF. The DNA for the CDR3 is TGTGCCGGAGGGGACGGTTACACTAACTATGGCTACACCTTC.